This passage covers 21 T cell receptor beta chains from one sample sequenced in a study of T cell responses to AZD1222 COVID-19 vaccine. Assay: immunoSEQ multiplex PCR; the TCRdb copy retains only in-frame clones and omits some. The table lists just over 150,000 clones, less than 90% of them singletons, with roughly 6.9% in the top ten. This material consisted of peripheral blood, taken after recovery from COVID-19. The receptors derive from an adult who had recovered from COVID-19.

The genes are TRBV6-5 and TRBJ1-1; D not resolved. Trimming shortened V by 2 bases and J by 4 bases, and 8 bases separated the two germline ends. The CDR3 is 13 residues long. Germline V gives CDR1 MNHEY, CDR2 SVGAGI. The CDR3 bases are TGTGCCAGCAGTTACACGGCGACCACTGAAGCTTTCTTT. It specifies CASSYTATTEAFF.

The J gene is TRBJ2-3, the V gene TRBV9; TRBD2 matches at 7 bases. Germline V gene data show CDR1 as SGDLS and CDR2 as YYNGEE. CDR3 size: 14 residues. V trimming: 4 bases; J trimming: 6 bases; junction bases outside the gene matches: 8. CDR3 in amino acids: CASSKGGGGDTQYF. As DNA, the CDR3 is TGTGCCAGCAGCAAAGGCGGGGGAGGTGATACGCAGTATTTT.

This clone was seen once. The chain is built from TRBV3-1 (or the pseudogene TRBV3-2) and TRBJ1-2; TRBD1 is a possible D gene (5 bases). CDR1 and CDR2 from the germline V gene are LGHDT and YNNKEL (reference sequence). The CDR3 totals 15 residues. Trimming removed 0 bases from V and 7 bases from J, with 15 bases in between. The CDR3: CASSQEGRVLRGYTF. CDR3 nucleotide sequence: TGTGCCAGCAGCCAAGAGGGCAGGGTATTACGTGGCTACACCTTC.

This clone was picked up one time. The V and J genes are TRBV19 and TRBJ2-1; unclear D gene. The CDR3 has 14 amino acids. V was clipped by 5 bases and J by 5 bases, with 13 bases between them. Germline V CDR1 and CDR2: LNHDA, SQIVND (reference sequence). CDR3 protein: CASSFVGRNNEQFF. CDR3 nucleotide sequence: TGTGCCAGTAGTTTTGTGGGCAGAAACAATGAGCAGTTCTTC.

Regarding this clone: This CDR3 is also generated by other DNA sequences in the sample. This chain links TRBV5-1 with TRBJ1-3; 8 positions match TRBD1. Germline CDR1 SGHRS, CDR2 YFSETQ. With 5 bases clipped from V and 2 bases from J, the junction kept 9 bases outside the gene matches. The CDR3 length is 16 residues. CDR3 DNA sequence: TGCGCCAGCAGTCCTCGGACAGGGCAGGCTGGAAACACCATATATTTT. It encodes CASSPRTGQAGNTIYF.

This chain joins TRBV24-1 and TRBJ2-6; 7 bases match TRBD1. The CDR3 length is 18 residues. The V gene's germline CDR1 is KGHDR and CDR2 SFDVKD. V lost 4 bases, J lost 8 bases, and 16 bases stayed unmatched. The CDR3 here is CATSDAGTAASRTNVLTF. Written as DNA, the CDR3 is TGTGCCACCAGTGACGCCGGGACAGCTGCATCCCGGACCAACGTCCTGACTTTC.

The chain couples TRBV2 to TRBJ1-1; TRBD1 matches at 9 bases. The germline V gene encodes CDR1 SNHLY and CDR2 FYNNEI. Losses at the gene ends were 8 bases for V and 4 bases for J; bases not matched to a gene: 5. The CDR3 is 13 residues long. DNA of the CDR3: TGTGCCAGCGGGGACAGGGTCGCCACTGAAGCTTTCTTT. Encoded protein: CASGDRVATEAFF. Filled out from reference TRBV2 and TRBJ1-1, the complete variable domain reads EPEVTQTPSHQVTQMGQEVILRCVPISNHLYFYWYRQILGQKVEFLVSFYNNEISEKSEIFDDQFSVERPDGSNFTLKIRSTKLEDSAMYFCASGDRVATEAFFGQGTRLTVV.

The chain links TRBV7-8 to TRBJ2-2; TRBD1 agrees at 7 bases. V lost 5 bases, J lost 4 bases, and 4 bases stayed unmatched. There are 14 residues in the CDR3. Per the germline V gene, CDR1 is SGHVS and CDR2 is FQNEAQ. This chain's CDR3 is CASSPTGVTGELFF. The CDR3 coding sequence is TGTGCCAGCAGCCCAACAGGGGTCACCGGGGAGCTGTTTTTT.

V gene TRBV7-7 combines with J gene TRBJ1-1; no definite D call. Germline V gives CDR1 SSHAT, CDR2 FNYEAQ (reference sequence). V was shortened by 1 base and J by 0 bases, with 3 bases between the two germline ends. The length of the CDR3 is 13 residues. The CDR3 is CASSLGMNTEAFF. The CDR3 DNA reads TGTGCCAGCAGCTTAGGAATGAACACTGAAGCTTTCTTT.

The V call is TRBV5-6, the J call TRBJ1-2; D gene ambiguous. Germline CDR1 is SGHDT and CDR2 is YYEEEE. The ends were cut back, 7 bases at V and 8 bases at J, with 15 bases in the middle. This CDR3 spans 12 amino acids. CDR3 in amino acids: CASAAIYGGYTF. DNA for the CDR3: TGTGCCAGCGCCGCTATTTACGGAGGCTACACCTTC.

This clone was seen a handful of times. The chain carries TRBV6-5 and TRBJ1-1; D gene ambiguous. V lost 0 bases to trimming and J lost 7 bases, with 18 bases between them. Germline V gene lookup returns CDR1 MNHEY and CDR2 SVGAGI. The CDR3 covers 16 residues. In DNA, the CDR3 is TGTGCCAGCAGTTACTCGAGTGTTGAGGAGGAGCGTGAAGCTTTCTTT. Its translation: CASSYSSVEEEREAFF.

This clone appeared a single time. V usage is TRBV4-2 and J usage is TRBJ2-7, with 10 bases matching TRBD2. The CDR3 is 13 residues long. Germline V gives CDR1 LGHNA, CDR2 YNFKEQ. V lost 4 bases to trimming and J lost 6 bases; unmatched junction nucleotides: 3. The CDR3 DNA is TGTGCCAGCAGCCCGGGACTAGCGAGCGAGCAGTACTTC. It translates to CASSPGLASEQYF.

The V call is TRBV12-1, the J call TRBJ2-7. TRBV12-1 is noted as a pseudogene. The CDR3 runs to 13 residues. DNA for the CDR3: TGTGCCAGCAGCGACTGGGGGGCCCGCGAGCAGTACTTC. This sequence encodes CASSDWGAREQYF.

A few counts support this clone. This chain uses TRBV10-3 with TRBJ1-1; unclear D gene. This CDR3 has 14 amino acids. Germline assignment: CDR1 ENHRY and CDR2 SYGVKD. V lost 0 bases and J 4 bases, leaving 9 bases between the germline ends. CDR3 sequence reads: CAISESSGVTEAFF. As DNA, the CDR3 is TGTGCCATCAGTGAGTCGAGCGGGGTCACTGAAGCTTTCTTT.

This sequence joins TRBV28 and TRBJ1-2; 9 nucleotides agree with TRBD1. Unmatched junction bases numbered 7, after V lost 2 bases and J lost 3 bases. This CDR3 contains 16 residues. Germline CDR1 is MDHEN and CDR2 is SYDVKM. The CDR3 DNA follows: TGTGCCAGCAGTTTAACAGGGGGCCCGGCTGACTATGGCTACACCTTC. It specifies CASSLTGGPADYGYTF.

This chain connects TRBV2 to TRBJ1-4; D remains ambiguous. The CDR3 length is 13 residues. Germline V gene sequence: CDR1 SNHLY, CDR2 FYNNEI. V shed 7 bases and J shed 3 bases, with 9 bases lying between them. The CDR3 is CASKGLPNEKLFF. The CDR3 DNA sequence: TGTGCCAGCAAAGGTTTGCCTAATGAAAAACTGTTTTTT. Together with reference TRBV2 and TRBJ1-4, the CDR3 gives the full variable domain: EPEVTQTPSHQVTQMGQEVILRCVPISNHLYFYWYRQILGQKVEFLVSFYNNEISEKSEIFDDQFSVERPDGSNFTLKIRSTKLEDSAMYFCASKGLPNEKLFFGSGTQLSVL.

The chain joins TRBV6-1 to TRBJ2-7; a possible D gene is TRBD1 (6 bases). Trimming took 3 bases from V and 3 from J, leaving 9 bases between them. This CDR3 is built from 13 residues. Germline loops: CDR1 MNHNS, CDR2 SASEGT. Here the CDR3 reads CASSEDSYYEQYF. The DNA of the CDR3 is TGTGCCAGCAGTGAGGACAGCTACTACGAGCAGTACTTC.

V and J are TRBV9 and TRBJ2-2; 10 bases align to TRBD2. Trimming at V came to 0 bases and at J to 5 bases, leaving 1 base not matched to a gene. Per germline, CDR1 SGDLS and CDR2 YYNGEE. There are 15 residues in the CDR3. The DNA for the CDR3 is TGTGCCAGCAGCGTAGGAGCGGGAGGGACCGGGGAGCTGTTTTTT. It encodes CASSVGAGGTGELFF. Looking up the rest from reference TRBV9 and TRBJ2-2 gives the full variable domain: DSGVTQTPKHLITATGQRVTLRCSPRSGDLSVYWYQQSLDQGLQFLIQYYNGEERAKGNILERFSAQQFPDLHSELNLSSLELGDSALYFCASSVGAGGTGELFFGEGSRLTVL.

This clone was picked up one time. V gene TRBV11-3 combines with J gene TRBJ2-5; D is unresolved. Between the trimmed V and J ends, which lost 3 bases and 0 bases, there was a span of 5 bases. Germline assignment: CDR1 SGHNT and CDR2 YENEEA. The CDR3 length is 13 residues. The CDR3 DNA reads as TGTGCCAGCAGCTTCAACGACCAAGAGACCCAGTACTTC. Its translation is CASSFNDQETQYF.

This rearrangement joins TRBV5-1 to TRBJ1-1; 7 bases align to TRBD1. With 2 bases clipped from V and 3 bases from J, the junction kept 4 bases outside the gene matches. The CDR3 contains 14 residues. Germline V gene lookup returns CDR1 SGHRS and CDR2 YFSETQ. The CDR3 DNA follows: TGCGCCAGCAGCTTTAGTCAGGGGGACACTGAAGCTTTCTTT. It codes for CASSFSQGDTEAFF.

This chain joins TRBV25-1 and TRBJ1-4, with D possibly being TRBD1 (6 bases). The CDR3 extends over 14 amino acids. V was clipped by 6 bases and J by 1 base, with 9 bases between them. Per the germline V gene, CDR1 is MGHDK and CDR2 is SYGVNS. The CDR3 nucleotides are TGTGCCAGCAGCAGAGGGGGAACTAATGAAAAACTGTTTTTT. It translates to CASSRGGTNEKLFF.